The 8 T cell receptor beta chains in this list originate from one sample, sequenced in a study of T cells in Graves' hyperthyroidism and ophthalmopathy. From RNA transcripts, TCR beta CDR3 regions were amplified. The primer set for the first-round RT-PCR of the TCR CDR3 was HTBI. MiXCR was run by TCRdb on the multiplex PCR reads, yielding one entry per CDR3 protein. The data hold about 690,000 distinct CDR3 sequences, with roughly 17% observed a single time. Specimen: blood. The origin of the receptors is a man aged 45-65 years with Graves' hyperthyroidism.

This clonotype came up many times. The V call is TRBV6-2 or TRBV6-3, the J call TRBJ2-7, with 7 bases matching TRBD1. After removal of 2 bases from V and 3 bases from J, the junction contained 4 bases not matched to a gene. The CDR3 consists of 14 residues. CDR1 is MNHEY and CDR2 is SVGEGT in the germline V gene. This chain's CDR3 is CASSYPPGGYEQYF. CDR3 in DNA: TGTGCCAGCAGTTACCCCCCAGGGGGCTACGAGCAGTACTTC.

This clonotype was observed many times. The J gene is TRBJ2-7, the V gene TRBV5-1, with TRBD1 matching 9 bases. V shed 3 bases and J 5 bases; nucleotides not matched to a gene: 9. There are 15 residues in the CDR3. Germline V gene sequence: CDR1 SGHRS, CDR2 YFSETQ. CDR3 DNA sequence: TGCGCCAGCAGCTCCACCGGACAGGGGCGCAACGAGCAGTACTTC. It codes for CASSSTGQGRNEQYF.

This clonotype was observed a few times. This chain uses TRBV19 with TRBJ2-1, with D possibly TRBD1 on 5 matching bases. The CDR3 covers 16 residues. Germline-derived CDR1 and CDR2 are LNHDA and SQIVND (reference sequence). Trimming removed 1 base at V and 2 bases at J, with 12 bases between. CDR3: CASSIGQRIAYNEQFF. In DNA form, the CDR3 reads TGTGCCAGTAGTATAGGACAGCGCATCGCCTACAATGAGCAGTTCTTC.

This clonotype was detected only a few times. V and J are TRBV6-2 or TRBV6-3 and TRBJ2-5; D gene uncertain. The CDR3 spans 13 residues. Trimming shortened V by 2 bases and J by 0 bases, and 4 bases separated the two germline ends. Germline CDR1 is MNHEY and CDR2 is SVGEGT. DNA of the CDR3: TGTGCCAGCAGTTACGACTACCAAGAGACCCAGTACTTC. Protein: CASSYDYQETQYF.

This clonotype came up many times. The chain combines TRBV27 with TRBJ2-7; D gene unclear. V dropped 5 bases and J dropped 3 bases, with 17 bases sitting between them. The CDR3 has 15 residues. The germline gives CDR1 MNHEY, CDR2 SMNVEV (reference sequence). CDR3 nucleotides: TGTGCCAGCAGTCCGACCCTAACGAACGTCTACGAGCAGTACTTC. Translated: CASSPTLTNVYEQYF.

The chain combines TRBV11-2 with TRBJ2-7, with TRBD2 matching over 12 bases. The CDR3 loop spans 19 amino acids. Losses at the gene ends were 0 bases for V and 0 bases for J; bases not matched to a gene: 9. Per the germline V gene, CDR1 is SGHAT and CDR2 is FQNNGV. CDR3: CASSLDFLAGGYLSYEQYF. The DNA of the CDR3 is TGTGCCAGCAGCTTAGATTTCCTAGCGGGAGGGTACCTCTCCTACGAGCAGTACTTC.

This chain connects TRBV5-6 to TRBJ2-1; D possibly matches TRBD1 or TRBD2 (5 bases each). The length of the CDR3 is 16 residues. V was shortened by 4 bases and J by 11 bases, with 25 bases between the two germline ends. CDR1 is SGHDT and CDR2 is YYEEEE in the germline V gene. As DNA, the CDR3 is TGTGCCAGCAGCCTAGGGCTGGGGGACCTGGGAGTGAAGCAGTTCTTC. Residues: CASSLGLGDLGVKQFF.

This clonotype was counted many times. The chain links TRBV9 to TRBJ1-1; D may be TRBD1 (5 bases). CDR1 and CDR2 from the germline V gene are SGDLS and YYNGEE. The germline V and J ends were trimmed by 0 bases and 2 bases, with 20 bases remaining between them. The CDR3 contains 18 residues. The CDR3 is CASSVAHDAPGVNTEAFF. CDR3 DNA sequence: TGTGCCAGCAGCGTAGCGCATGACGCCCCGGGGGTTAACACTGAAGCTTTCTTT.